This note documents a single T cell receptor (beta chain) sequence. What it recognizes is unknown. Primers for the PCR totalled 60 Vbeta and 13 Jbeta. Sequenced by immunoSEQ multiplex PCR; TCRdb stores in-frame clones only, minus some. The data show some 150,000 clones, 70% to 85% seen once. The entry originates in a study of cytomegalovirus exposure and HLA in healthy donors. General study points: Upon later analysis, HLA-associated TCR beta chains proved more clonally expanded than other, equally common chains. Most sequenced TCRs were rare (though some public TCRs occurred in many donors).

The ends lost 0 bases at V and 2 bases at J; junction bases unmatched: 8. This CDR3 contains 16 residues. CDR1 is GTSNPN, CDR2 SVGIG, per germline (reference sequence). The TCR sequence derives from a man between 25 and 39 years old in good health and CMV-seropositive. The V call is TRBV30, the J call TRBJ2-7; 9 nucleotides agree with TRBD1. Sequenced sample: PBMCs. The DNA of the CDR3 is TGTGCCTGGAGTGTATCTAGGACAGGGGATGCCTACGAGCAGTACTTC. It yields the protein CAWSVSRTGDAYEQYF.